What follows describes a single T cell receptor (beta chain). Its target is not known. This entry belongs to a study of CD8 T cells in ankylosing spondylitis. Points from the study as a whole: Seven to nine highly homologous variants made up a TCR beta motif that seemed to typify ankylosing spondylitis blood.

TCRdb used MiXCR to reprocess the 5' RACE reads, holding one entry per CDR3 protein. The sample includes around 30,000 distinct CDR3 sequences, over 12% of them seen just once. Germline CDR1 and CDR2: DFQATT and SNEGSKA (reference sequence). V dropped 5 bases and J dropped 1; count of bases not matched to a gene: 4. The CDR3 has 14 amino acids. Sequencing was performed on blood. V and J are TRBV20-1 and TRBJ2-1, with TRBD2 matching 8 bases. The TCR was taken from a male donor with ankylosing spondylitis or in good health (not recorded which). The CDR3 here is CSAALAGSYNEQFF. As DNA, the CDR3 is TGCAGTGCTGCTTTAGCGGGATCCTACAATGAGCAGTTCTTC.